This T cell receptor (beta chain) emerged from a study of identical twins. This clonotype was counted once. Its specificity is unknown. MiXCR, run by TCRdb on the 5' RACE reads, gives a single entry per CDR3 protein. The data hold approximately 220,000 distinct CDR3 sequences, with approximately 7.9% observed a single time. The length of the CDR3 is 13 residues. Germline V gene sequence: CDR1 WSHSY, CDR2 SAAADI. The V gene lost 7 bases and the J gene lost 4 bases, with 13 bases spanning the gap. Study findings and constraints: Alpha sequences that were out-of-frame and twin-shared showed an excess of low generation probability. Weaker excess sharing between twins was seen in beta out-of-frame sequences.

These data are also associated with another study on yellow fever vaccine responses in identical twins.

This TCR came from a woman aged 18-29 years in good health. J is TRBJ1-2 and V is TRBV10-2, with D possibly matching TRBD1 (6 bases). The sequencing input was CD8+ T cells sorted from blood. CDR3 residues: CASNDGTLYGYTF. CDR3 DNA: TGCGCCAGCAACGACGGGACACTCTATGGCTACACCTTC.